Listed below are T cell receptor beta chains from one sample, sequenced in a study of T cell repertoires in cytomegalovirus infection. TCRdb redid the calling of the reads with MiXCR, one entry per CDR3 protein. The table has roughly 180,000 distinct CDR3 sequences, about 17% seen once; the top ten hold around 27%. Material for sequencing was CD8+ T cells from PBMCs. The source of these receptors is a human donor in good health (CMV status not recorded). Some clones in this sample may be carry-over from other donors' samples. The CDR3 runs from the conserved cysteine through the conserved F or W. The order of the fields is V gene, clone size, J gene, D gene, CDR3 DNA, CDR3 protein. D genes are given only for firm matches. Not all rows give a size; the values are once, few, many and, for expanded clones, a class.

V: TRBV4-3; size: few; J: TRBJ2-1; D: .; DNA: TGCGCCAGCAGCCAAGAAGATCTCGGAGACAATGAGCAGTTCTTC; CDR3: CASSQEDLGDNEQFF
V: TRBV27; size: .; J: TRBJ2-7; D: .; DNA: TGTGCCAGCAGTTTATTTTGGCAGGGTACCGACGAGCAGTACTTC; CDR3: CASSLFWQGTDEQYF
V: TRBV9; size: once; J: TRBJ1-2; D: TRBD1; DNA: TGTGCCAGCATCGGTGGGACAGGAGGGGGCTACACCTTC; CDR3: CASIGGTGGGYTF
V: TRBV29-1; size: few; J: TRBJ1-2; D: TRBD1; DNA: TGCAGCGTGGACAGGGGAATGCATGGCTACACCTTC; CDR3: CSVDRGMHGYTF
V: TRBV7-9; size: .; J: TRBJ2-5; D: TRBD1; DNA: TGTGCCAGCAGCTATGGACAGGCTCAAGAGACCCAGTACTTC; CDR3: CASSYGQAQETQYF
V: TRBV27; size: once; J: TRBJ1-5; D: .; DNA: TGTGCCAGCAGTTTAAACCGCTCCAATCAGCCCCAGCATTTT; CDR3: CASSLNRSNQPQHF
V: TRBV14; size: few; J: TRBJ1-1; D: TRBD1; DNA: TGTGCCAGCAGCCCCGGACAGGCAATGAACACTGAAGCTTTCTTT; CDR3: CASSPGQAMNTEAFF
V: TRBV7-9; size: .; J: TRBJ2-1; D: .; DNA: TGTGCCAGCAGAAGCCTGTTGGGCGGCACTCTAAGTGGTGAGCAGTTCTTC; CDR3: CASRSLLGGTLSGEQFF
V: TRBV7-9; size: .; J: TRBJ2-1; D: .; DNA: TGTGCCAGCAGCCTCCGGACAGCACATGAGCAGTTCTTC; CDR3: CASSLRTAHEQFF
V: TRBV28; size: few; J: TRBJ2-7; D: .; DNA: TGTGCCAGCACTCACCGGCAGGTTAGCTCCTACGAGCAGTACTTC; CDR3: CASTHRQVSSYEQYF
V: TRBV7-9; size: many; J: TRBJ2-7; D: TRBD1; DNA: TGTGCCAGCAGCTTCAGGGGGTCCTACGAGCAGTACTTC; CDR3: CASSFRGSYEQYF
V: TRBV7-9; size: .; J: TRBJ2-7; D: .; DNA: TGTGCCAGCAGCCCCATAGTACAGGACGAGCAGTACTTC; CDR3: CASSPIVQDEQYF
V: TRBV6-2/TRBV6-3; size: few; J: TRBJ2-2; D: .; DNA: TGTGCCAGCAGTTACTCCAGGGAAGGTGACACCGGGGAGCTGTTTTTT; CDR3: CASSYSREGDTGELFF
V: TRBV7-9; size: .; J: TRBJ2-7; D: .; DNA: TGTGCCAGCAACCTAAGAGGCAGGGACTCCTACGAGCAGTACTTC; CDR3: CASNLRGRDSYEQYF
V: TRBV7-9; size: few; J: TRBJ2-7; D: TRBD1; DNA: TGTGCCAGCAGCTTAGAAGGGGGCGACGAGCAGTACTTC; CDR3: CASSLEGGDEQYF
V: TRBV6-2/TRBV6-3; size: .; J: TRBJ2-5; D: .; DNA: TGTGCCAGCAGCCTAGCTTTTAAAGAGACCCAGTACTTC; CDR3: CASSLAFKETQYF
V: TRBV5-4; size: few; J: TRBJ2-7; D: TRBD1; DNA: TGTGCCAGCAGCTCCGGGACAGGGCTTGGCTACGAGCAGTACTTC; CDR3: CASSSGTGLGYEQYF
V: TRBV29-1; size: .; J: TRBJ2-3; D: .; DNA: TGCAGCGGGGCACTAGGGGGGACAGATACGCAGTATTTT; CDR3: CSGALGGTDTQYF
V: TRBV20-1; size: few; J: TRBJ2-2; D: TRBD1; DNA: TGCAGTGTTATTAGCGACAGGGGGAAGAACACCGGGGAGCTGTTTTTT; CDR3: CSVISDRGKNTGELFF
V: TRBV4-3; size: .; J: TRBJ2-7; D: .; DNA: TGCGCCAGCAGCCAAGATCGCTCCGACATAGCCTACGAGCAGTACTTC; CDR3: CASSQDRSDIAYEQYF
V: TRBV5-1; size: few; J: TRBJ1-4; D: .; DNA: TGCGCCAGCAGCTTGGTCCAAGGCGAAAAACTGTTTTTT; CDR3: CASSLVQGEKLFF
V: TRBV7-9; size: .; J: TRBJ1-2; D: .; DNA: TGTGCCAGCAGCTTAATAACAGCCGACTATGGCTACACCTTC; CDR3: CASSLITADYGYTF
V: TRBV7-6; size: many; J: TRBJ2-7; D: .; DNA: TGTGCCAGCAGCCCCGACCCAGGTAGCTCCTACGAGCAGTACTTC; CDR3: CASSPDPGSSYEQYF
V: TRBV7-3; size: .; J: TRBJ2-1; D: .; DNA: TGTGCCAGCAGCTTAACTTTGGGAAGCTCCTACAATGAGCAGTTCTTC; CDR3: CASSLTLGSSYNEQFF
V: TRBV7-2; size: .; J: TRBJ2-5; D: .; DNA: TGTGCCAGCAGCTACAACAGGGAAGAGACCCAGTACTTC; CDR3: CASSYNREETQYF
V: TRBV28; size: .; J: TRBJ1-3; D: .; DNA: TGTGCCAGCACCGGTCTGGGGGCTGGAAACACCATATATTTT; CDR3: CASTGLGAGNTIYF
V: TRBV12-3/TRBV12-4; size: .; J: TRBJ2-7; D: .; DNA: TGTGCCAGCAGTCTAAGGGGACAAACCTACGAGCAGTACTTC; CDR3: CASSLRGQTYEQYF
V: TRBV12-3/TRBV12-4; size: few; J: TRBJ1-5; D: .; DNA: TGTGCCAGCAGTTTCGGGGGACTTAGCAATCAGCCCCAGCATTTT; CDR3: CASSFGGLSNQPQHF
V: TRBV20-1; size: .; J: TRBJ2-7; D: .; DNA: TGCAGTGCTAGCCCAGTCATCTCCTACGAGCAGTACTTC; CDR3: CSASPVISYEQYF
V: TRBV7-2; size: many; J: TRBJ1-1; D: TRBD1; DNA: TGTGCCAGCAGCTCAACAGGGGGCGAAGCTTTCTTT; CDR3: CASSSTGGEAFF
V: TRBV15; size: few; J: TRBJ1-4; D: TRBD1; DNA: TGTGCCACCAGCCGACAGGGCGATGAAAAACTGTTTTTT; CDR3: CATSRQGDEKLFF
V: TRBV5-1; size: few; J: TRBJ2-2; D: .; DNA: TGCGCCAGCAGCCTAATAGGCACCGGGGAGCTGTTTTTT; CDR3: CASSLIGTGELFF
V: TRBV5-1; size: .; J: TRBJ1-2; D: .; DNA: TGCGCCAGCAGCGCCAATCTTGGCCGGACAGATTATGGCTACACCTTC; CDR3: CASSANLGRTDYGYTF
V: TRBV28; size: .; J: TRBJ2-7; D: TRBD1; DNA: TGTGCCAGCAGTCCAACCCAGGGGGCTTGGGACTACGAGCAGTACTTC; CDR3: CASSPTQGAWDYEQYF
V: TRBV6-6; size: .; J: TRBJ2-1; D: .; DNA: TGTGCCAGCAGTTCTAAGGGGGAGGTCGGGTTCAATGAGCAGTTCTTC; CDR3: CASSSKGEVGFNEQFF
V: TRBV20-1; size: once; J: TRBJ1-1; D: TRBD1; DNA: TGCAGTGCTAGAGATCTCCTGGGACAGGGGGTGGGGAACACTGAAGCTTTCTTT; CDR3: CSARDLLGQGVGNTEAFF
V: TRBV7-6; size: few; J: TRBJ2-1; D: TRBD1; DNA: TGTGCCAGCAGCTCAGCAGGAGACAGGGGAAATGAGCAGTTCTTC; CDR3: CASSSAGDRGNEQFF